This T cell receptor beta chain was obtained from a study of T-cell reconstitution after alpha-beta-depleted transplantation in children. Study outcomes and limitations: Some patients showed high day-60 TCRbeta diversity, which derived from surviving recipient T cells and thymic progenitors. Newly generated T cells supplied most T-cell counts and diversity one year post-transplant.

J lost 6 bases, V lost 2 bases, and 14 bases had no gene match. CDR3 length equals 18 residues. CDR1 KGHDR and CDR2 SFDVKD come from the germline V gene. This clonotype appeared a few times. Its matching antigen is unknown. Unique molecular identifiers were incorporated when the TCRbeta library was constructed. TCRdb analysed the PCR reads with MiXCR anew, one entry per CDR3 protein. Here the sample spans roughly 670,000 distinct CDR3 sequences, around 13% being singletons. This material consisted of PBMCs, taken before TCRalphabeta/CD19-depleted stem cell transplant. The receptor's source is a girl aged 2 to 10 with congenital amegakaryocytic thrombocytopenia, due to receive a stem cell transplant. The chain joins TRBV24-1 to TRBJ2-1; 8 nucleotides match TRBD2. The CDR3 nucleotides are TGTGCCACCAGTGATTCTTCCCAAAGGACTAGCAGGCTCAATGAGCAGTTCTTC. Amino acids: CATSDSSQRTSRLNEQFF.